This T cell receptor (beta chain) was sequenced during a study of CD8+ T cells in alopecia areata (dated by TCRdb to between 2018 and 2020). Turning to the overall study: High-throughput TCRbeta sequencing was used to examine T cell clonal expansion in alopecia areata in both the C3H/HeJ mouse model and human patients. In humans, TCRbeta sequencing was performed on scalp tissue and on sorted CD4+ and CD8+ peripheral blood T cells from healthy controls and from patients with patchy or totalis/universalis alopecia areata. Scalp clonality was compared among normal scalp (n=4), patchy alopecia areata scalp (n=8), and alopecia totalis/universalis scalp (n=8). RNA was obtained with the PAXgene miRNA kit for fixed scalp, the miRNeasy kit for PBMCs, and the RNeasy kit for mouse skin. TCRbeta CDR3 regions were amplified by immunoSEQ multiplex PCR using 35 Vbeta forward and 13 Jbeta reverse primers.

Results the study describes overall, beyond this receptor: Shared TCR sequences between patients were less evident than in mice, which may be partly attributable to HLA diversity in the patient population. Resident alphabeta T cells in normal human skin are also sequenced, complicating scalp TCR repertoire analysis, unlike mouse skin dominated by gammadelta T cells. Lesional scalp, especially in alopecia totalis/universalis, showed higher clonality and more expanded CD8+ clones than normal scalp, suggesting antigenic drive.

After PBMCs were isolated by density centrifugation and stained for CD3, CD4 and CD8, a FACSAria was used to sort CD4+ and CD8+ T cells. Unaffected controls provided scalp biopsies and blood samples. With regard to this clone: Its cognate antigen has yet to be identified. Base qualities are not recorded, but no much larger clone differs from it by a single base.

The library was obtained by the immunoSEQ multiplex PCR assay. To provide template for TCR sequencing, every sample had RNA extracted and reverse transcribed into cDNA. First-strand cDNA was synthesized using SuperScript III with a 2:1 mix of oligo-dT and random hexamers. A synthetic immune receptor repertoire was used to gauge amplification bias, and whatever bias remained was removed computationally. Turning to the authors' computational methods: Raw reads were preprocessed to remove errors, and CDR3 was defined by IMGT conventions from the conserved cysteine to phenylalanine. To get clonality, Shannon entropy was normalized by log2 of the number of productive unique TCRs and the result was subtracted from 1. Whether scalp clones were CD4 or CD8 was inferred by matching scalp TCRbeta sequences against CD4 and CD8 repertoires sorted from blood. TCRdb retrieved this table from immuneACCESS and kept in-frame rearrangements only. Not all clones are present; in checked studies, unresolved V genes account for under half, and no reason is known for the remainder. V and J calls and clone size are given by that table; D and trimming were obtained from the DNA. The sample yields 90,000 to 150,000 clones; roughly 69% were counted once. 2.5% to 3.5% of the sample belongs to the ten largest clones.

The sequencing input was CD4+ T cells sorted from blood. This TCR was sampled from a human donor in good health.

The DNA sequence reads TGTGCCAGCAGTGAAGCGCGACAGGCCAATCAGCCCCAGCATTTT. The translation is CASSEARQANQPQHF. The sequence joins TRBV2 to TRBJ1-5; the D gene is perhaps TRBD1, from 6 matching bases. CDR1 is given as SNHLY and CDR2 as FYNNEI, both from the germline V gene. Including cysteine and phenylalanine, the CDR3 has 15 amino acids. Just CDR3 DNA is preserved here, 45 bases in frame from base 1. V was cut back by 0 bases and J by 3 bases, leaving a gap of 9 bases between them.